Listed below are T cell receptor beta chains from one sample, sequenced in a study of CD8 T cells in Susac syndrome. A single record per CDR3 protein comes from TCRdb applying MiXCR to the immunoSEQ multiplex PCR reads. The sample shows over 150,000 distinct CDR3 sequences, approximately 95% of them seen only once. Sequencing used CD4+ T cells from PBMCs. All receptors come from a human donor with Susac syndrome. Both conserved end residues are part of each CDR3.

CDR3 protein: CASSPGQFSGANVLTF
J gene: TRBJ2-6
V gene: TRBV7-2

CDR3 protein: CASSPGPGTLYGYTF
J gene: TRBJ1-2
V gene: TRBV7-2

CDR3 protein: CASSANSGGGFAGELFF
J gene: TRBJ2-2
V gene: TRBV2

CDR3 protein: CASSIHRNYGYTF
J gene: TRBJ1-2
V gene: TRBV19

CDR3 protein: CASSPVAGSYNEQFF
J gene: TRBJ2-1
V gene: TRBV18

CDR3 protein: CSARGTQNTGELFF
J gene: TRBJ2-2
V gene: TRBV20-1

CDR3 protein: CASSLRTSGTYEQYF
J gene: TRBJ2-7
V gene: TRBV28

CDR3 protein: CSARGQGPYEQYF
J gene: TRBJ2-7
V gene: TRBV20-1

CDR3 protein: CASRSPGTPYNEQFF
J gene: TRBJ2-1
V gene: TRBV7-9

CDR3 protein: CASSPRTGTGNSPLHF
J gene: TRBJ1-6
V gene: TRBV7-9

CDR3 protein: CASSPTYPQGTEAFF
J gene: TRBJ1-1
V gene: TRBV6-2/TRBV6-3

CDR3 protein: CASSYKPGQASSEQYF
J gene: TRBJ2-7
V gene: TRBV28

CDR3 protein: CSCRGGVGETQYF
J gene: TRBJ2-5
V gene: TRBV20-1

CDR3 protein: CASSWSGRSSDEQYF
J gene: TRBJ2-7
V gene: TRBV12-3/TRBV12-4

CDR3 protein: CASSQTHSNQPQHF
J gene: TRBJ1-5
V gene: TRBV7-2